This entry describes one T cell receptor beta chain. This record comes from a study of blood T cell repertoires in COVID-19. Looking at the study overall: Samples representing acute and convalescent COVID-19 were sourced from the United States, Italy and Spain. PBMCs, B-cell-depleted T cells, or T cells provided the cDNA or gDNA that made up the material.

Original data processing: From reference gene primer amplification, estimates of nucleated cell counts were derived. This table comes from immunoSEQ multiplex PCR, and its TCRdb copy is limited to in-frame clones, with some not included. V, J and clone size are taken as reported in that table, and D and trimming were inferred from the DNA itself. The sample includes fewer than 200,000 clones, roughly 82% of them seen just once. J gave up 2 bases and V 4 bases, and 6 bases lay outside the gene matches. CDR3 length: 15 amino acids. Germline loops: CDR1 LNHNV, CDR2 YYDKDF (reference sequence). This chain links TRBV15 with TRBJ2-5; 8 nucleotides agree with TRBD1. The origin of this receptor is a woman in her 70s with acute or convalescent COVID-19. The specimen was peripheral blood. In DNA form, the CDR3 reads TGTGCCACCAGCACCCCGACAGGGGCTCAAGAGACCCAGTACTTC. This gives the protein CATSTPTGAQETQYF.